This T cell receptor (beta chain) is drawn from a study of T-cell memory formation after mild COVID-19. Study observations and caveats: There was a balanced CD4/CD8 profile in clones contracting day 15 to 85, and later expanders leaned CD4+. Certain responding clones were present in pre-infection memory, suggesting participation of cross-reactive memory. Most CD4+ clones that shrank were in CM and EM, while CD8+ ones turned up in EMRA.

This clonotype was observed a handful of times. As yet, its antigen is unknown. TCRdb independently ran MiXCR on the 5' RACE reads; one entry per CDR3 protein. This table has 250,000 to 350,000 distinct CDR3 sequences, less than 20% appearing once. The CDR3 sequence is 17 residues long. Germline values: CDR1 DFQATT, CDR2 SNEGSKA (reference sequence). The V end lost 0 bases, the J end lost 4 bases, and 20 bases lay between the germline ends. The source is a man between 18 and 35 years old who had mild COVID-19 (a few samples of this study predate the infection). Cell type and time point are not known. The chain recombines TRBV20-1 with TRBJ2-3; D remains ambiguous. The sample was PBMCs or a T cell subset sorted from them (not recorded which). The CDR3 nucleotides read TGCAGTGCTAGAGATCGGAAGGCGGCTAGTCTGGCAGATACGCAGTATTTT. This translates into CSARDRKAASLADTQYF.